This is a list of T cell receptor beta chains from one sample in a study of blood T cell repertoires in COVID-19. Assay used: immunoSEQ multiplex PCR; TCRdb lists only in-frame clones, some missing. The table includes around 370,000 clones, about 90% detected once. The sample taken for sequencing was peripheral blood. Every receptor here comes from a woman in her forties or fifties with COVID-19, enrolled during active disease. Each CDR3 is given with its conserved first and last residue. A D gene is named only where the DNA matches it firmly. The size of a clone is reported for some rows only, either as once, few or many, or as a class for expanded clones.

j_gene	v_gene	d_gene	abundance	CDR3nt	CDR3aa
TRBJ1-4	TRBV6-5	.	once	TGTGCCAGCAGTTACCGGGGTGAAGAAAAACTGTTTTTT	CASSYRGEEKLFF
TRBJ1-2	TRBV19	TRBD1	.	TGTGCCAGTAGAGGGACAGGGGTATCTCTCTATGGCTACACCTTC	CASRGTGVSLYGYTF
TRBJ2-3	TRBV6-5	TRBD1	.	TGTGCCAGCGGATCCCGGACAGGGGAAGATACGCAGTATTTT	CASGSRTGEDTQYF
TRBJ1-1	TRBV7-9	.	once	TGTGCCAGCAACCCTGGATATAGGGGCACTGAAGCTTTCTTT	CASNPGYRGTEAFF
TRBJ1-3	TRBV7-9	.	.	TGTGCCAGCAGGGAGACGAGCAGCTCTGGAAACACCATATATTTT	CASRETSSSGNTIYF
TRBJ2-5	TRBV6-5	.	.	TGTGCCAGCGGTCCGGGGAGAGAGACCCAGTACTTC	CASGPGRETQYF
TRBJ2-2	TRBV6-1	.	.	TGTGCCAGCAGTGAAAGGGGCGGATGGACCGGGGAGCTGTTTTTT	CASSERGGWTGELFF
TRBJ2-1	TRBV7-2	.	.	TGTGCCAGCAGCCTTCGGACTCCCCCGGGAAATGAGCAGTTCTTC	CASSLRTPPGNEQFF
TRBJ2-3	TRBV6-5	.	.	TGTGCCAGCTCAACACAGGTCTCTAGCACAGATACGCAGTATTTT	CASSTQVSSTDTQYF
TRBJ2-5	TRBV19	TRBD1	.	TGTGCCAGTAGTATCAGTGACAGGGGGTTTGAGACCCAGTACTTC	CASSISDRGFETQYF
TRBJ2-7	TRBV28	TRBD2	.	TGTGCCAGCAGTTTAATCGGCGGGAGTCAGTACTTC	CASSLIGGSQYF
TRBJ1-1	TRBV5-1	TRBD1	.	TGCGCCAGCAGCCCTCGGACAGGGGGCTCCGCTGAAGCTTTCTTT	CASSPRTGGSAEAFF
TRBJ2-1	TRBV24-1	TRBD1	.	TGTGCCACCAGTGATTCTAGACAGGGTGGTAGCAATGAGCAGTTCTTC	CATSDSRQGGSNEQFF
TRBJ1-1	TRBV6-5	.	few	TGTGCCAGCAGTTACAGGGAGGAGGACACTGAAGCTTTCTTT	CASSYREEDTEAFF
TRBJ1-1	TRBV28	.	.	TGTGCCAGCAGTTTATGGACAGGCACGAACACTGAAGCTTTCTTT	CASSLWTGTNTEAFF
TRBJ2-5	TRBV7-9	TRBD1	.	TGTGCCAGCAGCTCTGGGACAGGGATCTTGGGTGAGACCCAGTACTTC	CASSSGTGILGETQYF
TRBJ1-5	TRBV7-8	TRBD1	.	TGTGCCAGCAGCCCACGGGACAGGGGGCTCAATCAGCCCCAGCATTTT	CASSPRDRGLNQPQHF
TRBJ2-2	TRBV11-3	TRBD1	.	TGTGCCAGCAGCTTGGGACAGGGGAACACCGGGGAGCTGTTTTTT	CASSLGQGNTGELFF
TRBJ1-1	TRBV29-1	.	.	TGCAGCGTTTCCGACAGCCCGAACACTGAAGCTTTCTTT	CSVSDSPNTEAFF
TRBJ1-4	TRBV4-2	.	.	TGTGCCAGCAGCCAACAGGGTGTTACGCTAGCAACTAATGAAAAACTGTTTTTT	CASSQQGVTLATNEKLFF
TRBJ2-7	TRBV27	.	.	TGTGCCAGCAGCCCAAACAGGGCCCTCTCCTACGAGCAGTACTTC	CASSPNRALSYEQYF
TRBJ2-1	TRBV6-5	TRBD2	.	TGTGCCAGCAGTTTTCCTAGCGGGAGCTCCTACAATGAGCAGTTCTTC	CASSFPSGSSYNEQFF
TRBJ2-2	TRBV5-1	TRBD2	.	TGCGCCAGCACTGTATTAGCGGGAAACCCCGGGGAGCTGTTTTTT	CASTVLAGNPGELFF
TRBJ1-1	TRBV12-3/TRBV12-4	.	once	TGTGCCAGCAGTTCGGAGGGCCCCGCTTTCTTT	CASSSEGPAFF
TRBJ2-7	TRBV7-2	TRBD2	.	TGTGCCAGCAGCCCCAGGGGACTAGCCGGGGGATACGAGCAGTACTTC	CASSPRGLAGGYEQYF
TRBJ1-4	TRBV9	TRBD1	.	TGTGCCAGCAGCGAAACGACGACAGGGGCAGGTGAAAAACTGTTTTTT	CASSETTTGAGEKLFF
TRBJ2-3	TRBV21-1	.	.	TGTGCCAGCAGCATACTAGCGGGAGGGTCTGGAGATACGCAGTATTTT	CASSILAGGSGDTQYF
TRBJ1-4	TRBV2	TRBD1	.	TGTGCCAGCAGTCTAGACGACAGGGTACGAGAAAAACTGTTTTTT	CASSLDDRVREKLFF
TRBJ1-3	TRBV4-1	TRBD1	.	TGCGCCAGCAGCCAAGTGGGGAGGGGACAGGGAGGAAACACCATATATTTT	CASSQVGRGQGGNTIYF
TRBJ2-7	TRBV24-1	.	.	TGTGCCACCAATAGCGGATATGAAAGTGAGCAGTACTTC	CATNSGYESEQYF
TRBJ2-2	TRBV4-2	TRBD1	once	TGTGCCAGCAGCCAAGTTTACAGGGGGGACGGGGAGCTGTTTTTT	CASSQVYRGDGELFF
TRBJ1-2	TRBV24-1	TRBD1	.	TGTGCCACCAGTGAGCCCTCCGGGACAGGGTCGTATGGCTACACCTTC	CATSEPSGTGSYGYTF
TRBJ2-2	TRBV23-1	TRBD2	once	TGCGCCAGCCCAACGGGGGCGGGAGGGCCAAGGGCCACTGGGGAGCTGTTTTTT	CASPTGAGGPRATGELFF
TRBJ1-2	TRBV6-5	.	.	TGTGCCAGCAGTTACATAGGGGCGACGGGCTACACCTTC	CASSYIGATGYTF
TRBJ2-7	TRBV15	TRBD2	.	TGTGCCACCAGCAGAGATAGCGGGGGAGGCGAGCAGTACTTC	CATSRDSGGGEQYF
TRBJ2-3	TRBV7-2	TRBD2	.	TGTGCCAGCAGCTCTCCGGGACTAGCGGGAGTAAGATTGGGGGATACGCAGTATTTT	CASSSPGLAGVRLGDTQYF
TRBJ2-5	TRBV3-1/TRBV3-2	.	.	TGTGCCAGCAGCCAAGAGTGGCGCGGCCAAGAGACCCAGTACTTC	CASSQEWRGQETQYF
TRBJ1-2	TRBV6-5	.	.	TGTGCCAGCACCTCCGGGACACCAACTAACTATGGCTACACCTTC	CASTSGTPTNYGYTF
TRBJ2-7	TRBV11-1	.	.	TGTGCCAGCAGCTCCAGGACGGGATTTACCTACGAGCAGTACTTC	CASSSRTGFTYEQYF
TRBJ1-4	TRBV13	TRBD1	.	TGTGCCAGCAGCTTCAACACCGGACAGGGCGGGGAAAAACTGTTTTTT	CASSFNTGQGGEKLFF